This T cell receptor beta chain was recorded in a study of T-cell reconstitution after alpha-beta-depleted transplantation in children. This clonotype has ten or more counts. The library targeted TCRbeta and was prepared with unique molecular identifiers. MiXCR, applied by TCRdb to the PCR reads, yields one record per CDR3 protein. The sample records over 400,000 distinct CDR3 sequences, around 12% being singletons. The germline gives CDR1 SGHRS, CDR2 YFSETQ. Trimming cost V 4 bases and J 11 bases; bases outside gene matches: 11. The CDR3 spans 14 residues. The sample here was PBMCs from the stem cell graft donor, taken from the stem cell graft. The chain employs TRBV5-1 and TRBJ2-1; the match to TRBD1 covers 8 bases. This TCR was sampled from a human donor who donated a stem cell graft to a child with combined immunodeficiency. This chain's CDR3 is CASSDRDRGPQQFF. The CDR3, as DNA: TGCGCCAGCAGCGATCGCGACAGGGGTCCGCAGCAGTTCTTC.